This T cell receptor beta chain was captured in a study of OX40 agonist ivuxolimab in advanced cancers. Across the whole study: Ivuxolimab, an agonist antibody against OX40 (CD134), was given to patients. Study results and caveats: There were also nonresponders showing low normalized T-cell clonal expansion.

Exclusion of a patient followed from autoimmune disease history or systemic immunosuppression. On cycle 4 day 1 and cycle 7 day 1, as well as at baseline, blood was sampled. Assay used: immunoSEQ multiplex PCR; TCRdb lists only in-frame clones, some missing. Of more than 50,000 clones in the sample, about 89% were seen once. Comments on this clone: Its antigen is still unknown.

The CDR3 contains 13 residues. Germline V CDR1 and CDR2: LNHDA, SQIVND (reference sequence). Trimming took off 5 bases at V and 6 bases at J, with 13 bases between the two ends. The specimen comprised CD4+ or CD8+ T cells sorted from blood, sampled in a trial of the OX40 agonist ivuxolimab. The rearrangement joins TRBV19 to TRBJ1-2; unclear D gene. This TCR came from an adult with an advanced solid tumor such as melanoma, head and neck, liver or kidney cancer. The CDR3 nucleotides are TGTGCCAGTAGTTCCCAGTCGGATCATGGCTACACCTTC. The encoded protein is CASSSQSDHGYTF.